A selection of T cell receptor beta chains follows, all from one sample in a study of T cells in Graves' hyperthyroidism and ophthalmopathy. TCRdb passed the multiplex PCR reads through MiXCR, listing each CDR3 protein once. The sample shows more than 600,000 distinct CDR3 sequences, around 17% of them seen only once. The sequencing input was blood. Every receptor here comes from a young man with Graves' hyperthyroidism. CDR3s include the opening cysteine and the closing phenylalanine or tryptophan. Each record gives: V gene, J gene, D gene, clone size, CDR3 DNA, CDR3 protein. A D gene is named only where the DNA matches it firmly. The size field is filled for only some rows; it gives once, few, many or a size class.

v_gene: TRBV19; j_gene: TRBJ2-1; d_gene: TRBD2; abundance: NA; CDR3nt: TGTGCCAGTAGTCCGGGAGGACTAGCGGGAGAGGAAAATGAGCAGTTCTTC; CDR3aa: CASSPGGLAGEENEQFF
v_gene: TRBV29-1; j_gene: TRBJ2-5; d_gene: NA; abundance: many; CDR3nt: TGCAGCGTTGAAGGGAACCAAGAGACCCAGTACTTC; CDR3aa: CSVEGNQETQYF
v_gene: TRBV19; j_gene: TRBJ2-7; d_gene: TRBD2; abundance: many; CDR3nt: TGTGCCAGTAGTATAAGGCTAGCGGGAGTCTACGAGCAGTACTTC; CDR3aa: CASSIRLAGVYEQYF
v_gene: TRBV5-1; j_gene: TRBJ2-1; d_gene: NA; abundance: many; CDR3nt: TGCGCCAGCAGCTTGGGGTGGACTGAGCAGTTCTTC; CDR3aa: CASSLGWTEQFF
v_gene: TRBV12-3/TRBV12-4; j_gene: TRBJ1-5; d_gene: NA; abundance: NA; CDR3nt: TGTGCCAGCAGTTTAGCGAGTTATTCAAGCCAGCCCCAGCATTTT; CDR3aa: CASSLASYSSQPQHF
v_gene: TRBV6-1; j_gene: TRBJ1-5; d_gene: NA; abundance: few; CDR3nt: TGTGCCAGCAGTGAAGCCCTCCATCAGCCCCAGCATTTT; CDR3aa: CASSEALHQPQHF
v_gene: TRBV20-1; j_gene: TRBJ2-1; d_gene: NA; abundance: few; CDR3nt: TGCAGTGCTAGAGATGACAGCACCTACAATGAGCAGTTCTTC; CDR3aa: CSARDDSTYNEQFF
v_gene: TRBV9; j_gene: TRBJ2-1; d_gene: TRBD2; abundance: NA; CDR3nt: TGTGCCAGCACAGCGGGAGACAATGAGCAGTTCTTC; CDR3aa: CASTAGDNEQFF
v_gene: TRBV29-1; j_gene: TRBJ1-2; d_gene: TRBD1; abundance: NA; CDR3nt: TGCAGCGTTGAACGACAGGGGGACTATGGCTACACCTTC; CDR3aa: CSVERQGDYGYTF
v_gene: TRBV20-1; j_gene: TRBJ2-7; d_gene: NA; abundance: many; CDR3nt: TGCAGTGCTACTCAAGGGGCCCACCTCTACGAGCAGTACTTC; CDR3aa: CSATQGAHLYEQYF
v_gene: TRBV18; j_gene: TRBJ2-7; d_gene: TRBD1; abundance: many; CDR3nt: TGTGCCAGCTCACCTTCCCGGGACAGAGCCTACGAGCAGTACTTC; CDR3aa: CASSPSRDRAYEQYF
v_gene: TRBV11-1; j_gene: TRBJ2-3; d_gene: NA; abundance: many; CDR3nt: TGTGCCAGCAGCTCCCGGCCCGACAACACAGATACGCAGTATTTT; CDR3aa: CASSSRPDNTDTQYF
v_gene: TRBV7-9; j_gene: TRBJ2-1; d_gene: NA; abundance: many; CDR3nt: TGTGCCAGCAGCTTAGACGGGATAGCGGTCCTAGATAACCATGAGCAGTTCTTC; CDR3aa: CASSLDGIAVLDNHEQFF
v_gene: TRBV29-1; j_gene: TRBJ2-2; d_gene: NA; abundance: few; CDR3nt: TGCAGCGTTCTAACGCGAGGGGCGGACACCGGGGAGCTGTTTTTT; CDR3aa: CSVLTRGADTGELFF
v_gene: TRBV6-5; j_gene: TRBJ2-1; d_gene: NA; abundance: few; CDR3nt: TGTGCCAGCAGTTCGAGAACCGATACGGACCCCAATGAGCAGTTCTTC; CDR3aa: CASSSRTDTDPNEQFF
v_gene: TRBV2; j_gene: TRBJ2-1; d_gene: NA; abundance: few; CDR3nt: TGTGCCAGCAGTGTCGCGGGGACCTACAATGAGCAGTTCTTC; CDR3aa: CASSVAGTYNEQFF
v_gene: TRBV2; j_gene: TRBJ2-3; d_gene: TRBD1; abundance: many; CDR3nt: TGTGCCAGCAAAGGGACAGGGTCGGATACGCAGTATTTT; CDR3aa: CASKGTGSDTQYF
v_gene: TRBV28; j_gene: TRBJ2-3; d_gene: TRBD2; abundance: few; CDR3nt: TGTGCCAGCACCTCGGGGACTAGCGGCAACACAGATACGCAGTATTTT; CDR3aa: CASTSGTSGNTDTQYF
v_gene: TRBV6-5; j_gene: TRBJ2-7; d_gene: NA; abundance: many; CDR3nt: TGTGCCAGCCTTGGACAGGGGACCGAGCGGGAGTCCTACGAGCAGTACTTC; CDR3aa: CASLGQGTERESYEQYF
v_gene: TRBV27; j_gene: TRBJ2-6; d_gene: NA; abundance: many; CDR3nt: TGTGCCAGCAGCGCTCGGCTAGGGGCCAACGTCCTGACTTTC; CDR3aa: CASSARLGANVLTF
v_gene: TRBV19; j_gene: TRBJ1-1; d_gene: NA; abundance: many; CDR3nt: TGTGCCAGTAACGCCGAGGGGTCCTGGGGCACTGAAGCTTTCTTT; CDR3aa: CASNAEGSWGTEAFF
v_gene: TRBV24-1; j_gene: TRBJ2-5; d_gene: NA; abundance: NA; CDR3nt: TGTGCCACCAGTGATTTGAAGGGGGAGACCCAGTACTTC; CDR3aa: CATSDLKGETQYF
v_gene: TRBV12-3/TRBV12-4; j_gene: TRBJ2-1; d_gene: TRBD1; abundance: few; CDR3nt: TGTGCCAGCAGTTCTTGGGACAGGGGATCAGGTGAGCAGTTCTTC; CDR3aa: CASSSWDRGSGEQFF
v_gene: TRBV27; j_gene: TRBJ1-1; d_gene: NA; abundance: many; CDR3nt: TGTGCCAGCAGTTTATCAGGGACGGGCACTGAAGCTTTCTTT; CDR3aa: CASSLSGTGTEAFF
v_gene: TRBV28; j_gene: TRBJ2-1; d_gene: NA; abundance: many; CDR3nt: TGTGCCAGCAGTTTAAGAAGTGGCGGGTCCTACAATGAGCAGTTCTTC; CDR3aa: CASSLRSGGSYNEQFF
v_gene: TRBV3-1; j_gene: TRBJ2-1; d_gene: NA; abundance: NA; CDR3nt: TGTGCCAGCAGCCAGAACCCGTCCTACAATGAGCAGTTCTTC; CDR3aa: CASSQNPSYNEQFF
v_gene: TRBV30; j_gene: TRBJ1-2; d_gene: TRBD1; abundance: few; CDR3nt: TGTGCCTGGAGTGTATTGCAGGGGGCAGGGGGCTACACCTTC; CDR3aa: CAWSVLQGAGGYTF
v_gene: TRBV6-1; j_gene: TRBJ2-1; d_gene: NA; abundance: few; CDR3nt: TGTGCCAGCAGCCGTCCCCTGGATGAGCAGTTCTTC; CDR3aa: CASSRPLDEQFF
v_gene: TRBV20-1; j_gene: TRBJ1-2; d_gene: NA; abundance: many; CDR3nt: TGCAGTGCTGTGTGGCCGGCTAACTATGGCTACACCTTC; CDR3aa: CSAVWPANYGYTF
v_gene: TRBV28; j_gene: TRBJ2-3; d_gene: TRBD1; abundance: once; CDR3nt: TGTGCCAGCCGGCTCAGGGGGCATCAGCCCCAGTATTTT; CDR3aa: CASRLRGHQPQYF
v_gene: TRBV5-1; j_gene: TRBJ2-6; d_gene: NA; abundance: many; CDR3nt: TGCGCCAGCAGGACACTCCCCTCTGGGGCCAACGTCCTGACTTTC; CDR3aa: CASRTLPSGANVLTF
v_gene: TRBV12-3/TRBV12-4; j_gene: TRBJ2-3; d_gene: NA; abundance: many; CDR3nt: TGTGCCAGCAGTTTACTGGAGGACGCAGATACGCAGTATTTT; CDR3aa: CASSLLEDADTQYF
v_gene: TRBV29-1; j_gene: TRBJ2-3; d_gene: NA; abundance: many; CDR3nt: TGCAGCGTTGAGAGGGTGGGCGGCACAGATACGCAGTATTTT; CDR3aa: CSVERVGGTDTQYF
v_gene: TRBV4-1; j_gene: TRBJ1-1; d_gene: NA; abundance: NA; CDR3nt: TGCGCCAGCAGCCAAGATCGGTTCATTGCCACTGAAGCTTTCTTT; CDR3aa: CASSQDRFIATEAFF
v_gene: TRBV11-3; j_gene: TRBJ2-1; d_gene: NA; abundance: many; CDR3nt: TGTGCCAGCAGTTGGGGGAGATGGAGCAATGAGCAGTTCTTC; CDR3aa: CASSWGRWSNEQFF
v_gene: TRBV12-3/TRBV12-4; j_gene: TRBJ1-4; d_gene: TRBD1; abundance: many; CDR3nt: TGTGCCAGCATCGAGGGGGGACAGGGAGGAAAACTGTTTTTT; CDR3aa: CASIEGGQGGKLFF
v_gene: TRBV20-1; j_gene: TRBJ2-5; d_gene: TRBD2; abundance: many; CDR3nt: TGCAGTGCCAAGCTAGCGGGAGGGGGAAAAGAGACCCAGTACTTC; CDR3aa: CSAKLAGGGKETQYF
v_gene: TRBV2; j_gene: TRBJ1-2; d_gene: NA; abundance: NA; CDR3nt: TGTGCCGGCAATCCCGATAACTATGGCTACACCTTC; CDR3aa: CAGNPDNYGYTF
v_gene: TRBV6-2/TRBV6-3; j_gene: TRBJ2-5; d_gene: TRBD1; abundance: many; CDR3nt: TGTGCCAGCAGTTACGACAGGGAAGAGACCCAGTACTTC; CDR3aa: CASSYDREETQYF
v_gene: TRBV20-1; j_gene: TRBJ2-7; d_gene: TRBD2; abundance: few; CDR3nt: TGCAGTGCCGACCTCGGACTAGCGGGAGGTGTATCCTACGAGCAGTACTTC; CDR3aa: CSADLGLAGGVSYEQYF
v_gene: TRBV20-1; j_gene: TRBJ2-7; d_gene: TRBD1; abundance: many; CDR3nt: TGCAGTGCTCCTTCCCTGGACAGGGGACCCTACGAGCAGTACTTC; CDR3aa: CSAPSLDRGPYEQYF
v_gene: TRBV6-1; j_gene: TRBJ2-1; d_gene: TRBD2; abundance: once; CDR3nt: TGTGCCAGCAGTCCCCCTGGGGTAGCGGGGGGGGAGCAGTTCTTC; CDR3aa: CASSPPGVAGGEQFF
v_gene: TRBV18; j_gene: TRBJ2-5; d_gene: NA; abundance: NA; CDR3nt: TGTGCCAGCTCACCGCAGGCACAAGAGACCCAGTACTTC; CDR3aa: CASSPQAQETQYF
v_gene: TRBV19; j_gene: TRBJ1-1; d_gene: NA; abundance: NA; CDR3nt: TGTGCCAGTACCTTGGGGCCTGACACTGAAGCTTTCTTT; CDR3aa: CASTLGPDTEAFF
v_gene: TRBV7-3; j_gene: TRBJ1-2; d_gene: TRBD1; abundance: few; CDR3nt: TGTGCCAGCAGCGAGACAGGGGAGCGGTATGGCTACACCTTC; CDR3aa: CASSETGERYGYTF
v_gene: TRBV28; j_gene: TRBJ1-2; d_gene: NA; abundance: many; CDR3nt: TGTGCCAGCAGTTTAAGGGCTTCGGCTGGCTACACCTTC; CDR3aa: CASSLRASAGYTF